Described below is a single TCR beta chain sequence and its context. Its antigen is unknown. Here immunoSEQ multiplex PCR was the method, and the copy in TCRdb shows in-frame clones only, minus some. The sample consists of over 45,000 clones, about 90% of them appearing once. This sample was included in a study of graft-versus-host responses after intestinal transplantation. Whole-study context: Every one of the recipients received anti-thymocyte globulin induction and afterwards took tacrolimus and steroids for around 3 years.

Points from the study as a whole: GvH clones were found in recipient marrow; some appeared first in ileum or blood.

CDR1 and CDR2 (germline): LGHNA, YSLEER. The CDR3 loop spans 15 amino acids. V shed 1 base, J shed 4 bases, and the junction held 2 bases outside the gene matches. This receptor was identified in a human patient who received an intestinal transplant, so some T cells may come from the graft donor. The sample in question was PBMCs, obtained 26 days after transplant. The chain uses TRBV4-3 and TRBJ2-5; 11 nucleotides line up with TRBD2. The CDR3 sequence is CASSQGLAGRETQYF. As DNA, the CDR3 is TGCGCCAGCAGCCAAGGACTAGCGGGGAGAGAGACCCAGTACTTC.